This TCR beta chain was profiled in a study of blood T cells in healthy people across ages. Then a second PCR, running roughly 7 to 11 cycles, was carried out with a sample-barcoded 5' primer and a J-beta primer mix. TCRdb re-analysed the 5' RACE reads in MiXCR, keeping a single row per CDR3 protein. The profile covers approximately 730,000 distinct CDR3 sequences, with roughly 44% appearing a single time and 20% to 25% taken by the ten largest. Germline CDR1 is DFQATT and CDR2 is SNEGSKA (reference sequence). The V and J ends lost 5 bases and 2 bases, in that order; junction bases with no gene match: 6. The CDR3 consists of 14 residues.

Sequencing used blood. This chain links TRBV20-1 with TRBJ2-3, with 8 bases identical to TRBD2. The sequence was collected from a woman in her sixties or seventies in good health. The CDR3 nucleotides read TGCAGTGCTTCAGGACTAGCCAACACAGATACGCAGTATTTT. It encodes CSASGLANTDTQYF.